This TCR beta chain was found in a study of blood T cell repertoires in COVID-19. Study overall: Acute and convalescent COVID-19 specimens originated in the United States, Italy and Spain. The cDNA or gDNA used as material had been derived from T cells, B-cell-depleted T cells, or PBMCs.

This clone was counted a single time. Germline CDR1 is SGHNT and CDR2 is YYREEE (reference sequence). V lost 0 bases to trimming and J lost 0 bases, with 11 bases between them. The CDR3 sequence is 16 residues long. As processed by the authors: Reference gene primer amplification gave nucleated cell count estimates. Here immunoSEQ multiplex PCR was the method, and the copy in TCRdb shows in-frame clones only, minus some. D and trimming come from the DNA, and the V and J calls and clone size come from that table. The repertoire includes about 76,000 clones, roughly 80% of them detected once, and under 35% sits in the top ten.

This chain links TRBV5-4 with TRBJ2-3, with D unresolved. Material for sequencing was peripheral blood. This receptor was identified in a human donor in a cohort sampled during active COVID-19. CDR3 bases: TGTGCCAGCAGCTTGGGCTTCCAGTATAGCACAGATACGCAGTATTTT. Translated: CASSLGFQYSTDTQYF.